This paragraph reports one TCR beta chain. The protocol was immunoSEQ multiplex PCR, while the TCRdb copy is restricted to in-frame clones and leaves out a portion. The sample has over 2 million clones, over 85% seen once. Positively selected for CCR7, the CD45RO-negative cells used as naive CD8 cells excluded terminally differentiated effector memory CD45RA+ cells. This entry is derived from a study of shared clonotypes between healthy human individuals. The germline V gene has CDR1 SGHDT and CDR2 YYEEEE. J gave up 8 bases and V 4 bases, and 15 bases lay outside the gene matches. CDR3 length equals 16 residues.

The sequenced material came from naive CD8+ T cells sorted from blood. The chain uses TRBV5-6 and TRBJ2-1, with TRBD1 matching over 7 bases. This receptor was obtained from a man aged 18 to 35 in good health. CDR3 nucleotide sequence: TGTGCCAGCAGCCCCAGGGCCGGGACAGTGTTCGATGAGCAGTTCTTC. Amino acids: CASSPRAGTVFDEQFF.